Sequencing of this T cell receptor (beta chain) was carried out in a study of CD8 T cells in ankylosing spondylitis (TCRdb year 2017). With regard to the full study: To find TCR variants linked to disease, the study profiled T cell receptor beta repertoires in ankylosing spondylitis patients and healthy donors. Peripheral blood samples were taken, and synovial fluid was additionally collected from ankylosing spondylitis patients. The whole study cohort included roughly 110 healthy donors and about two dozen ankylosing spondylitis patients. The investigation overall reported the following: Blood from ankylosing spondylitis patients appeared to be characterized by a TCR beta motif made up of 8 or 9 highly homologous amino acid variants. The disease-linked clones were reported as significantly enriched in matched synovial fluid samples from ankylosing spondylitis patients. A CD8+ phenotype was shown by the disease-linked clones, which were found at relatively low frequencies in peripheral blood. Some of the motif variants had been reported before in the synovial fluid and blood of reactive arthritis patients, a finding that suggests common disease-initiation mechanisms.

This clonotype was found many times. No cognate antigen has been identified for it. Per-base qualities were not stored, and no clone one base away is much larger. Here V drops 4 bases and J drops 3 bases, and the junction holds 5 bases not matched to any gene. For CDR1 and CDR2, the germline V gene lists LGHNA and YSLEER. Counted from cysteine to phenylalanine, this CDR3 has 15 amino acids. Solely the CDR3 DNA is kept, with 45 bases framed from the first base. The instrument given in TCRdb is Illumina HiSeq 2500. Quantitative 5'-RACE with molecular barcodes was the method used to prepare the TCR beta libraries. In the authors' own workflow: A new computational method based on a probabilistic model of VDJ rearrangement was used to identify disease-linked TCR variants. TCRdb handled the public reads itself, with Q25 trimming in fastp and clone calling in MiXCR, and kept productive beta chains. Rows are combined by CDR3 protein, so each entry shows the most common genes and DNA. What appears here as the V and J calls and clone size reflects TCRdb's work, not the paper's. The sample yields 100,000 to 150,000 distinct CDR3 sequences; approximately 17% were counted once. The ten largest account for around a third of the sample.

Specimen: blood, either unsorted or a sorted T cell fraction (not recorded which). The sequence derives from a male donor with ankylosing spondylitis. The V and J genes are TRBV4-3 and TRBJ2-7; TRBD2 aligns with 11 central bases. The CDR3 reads CASSPSGTSGYEQYF. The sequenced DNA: TGCGCCAGCAGCCCCTCTGGGACTAGCGGCTACGAGCAGTACTTC.